The clone carrying this T cell receptor (beta chain) occurred many times. Time point indicated: after trial treatment. Stated treatment: LDRT plus nivolumab, ipilimumab, low-dose cyclophosphamide and aspirin (RACIN trial). The record originates from a study of low-dose radiotherapy and immunotherapy resistance in tumors. Gene-specific TRAV and TRBV primers were used for first-strand cDNA, covering alpha and beta chains. With a constant-region primer and a V-primer adapter, TCRs were subjected to around 18 PCR cycles of amplification. TCRdb independently ran MiXCR on the reads; one entry per CDR3 protein. This table has roughly 100,000 distinct CDR3 sequences, roughly 20% appearing once. This CDR3 contains 15 residues. The V gene's germline CDR1 is MNHEY and CDR2 SVGEGT. V was clipped by 5 bases and J by 5 bases; unmatched bases: 9.

Sequencing used PBMCs, obtained after low-dose radiotherapy plus immunotherapy. The source of this sequence is a female donor with ovarian cancer. The V and J genes are TRBV6-2 or TRBV6-3 and TRBJ2-5, with 9 bases identical to TRBD1. The CDR3 DNA sequence: TGTGCCAGCAGTATTACAGGGGGCGCAGGGGAGACCCAGTACTTC. This gives the protein CASSITGGAGETQYF.